The 18 T cell receptor beta chains below all came from one sample that was sequenced in a study of blood T cell repertoires in COVID-19. The protocol was immunoSEQ multiplex PCR, while the TCRdb copy is restricted to in-frame clones and leaves out a portion. The sample records 300,000 or so clones, about 87% being singletons. Source material: peripheral blood. These receptors all stem from a man aged 65 to 85 with acute or convalescent COVID-19.

In this sample, this clone turned up a few times. This chain connects TRBV19 to TRBJ1-5; 9 positions agree with TRBD1. V gave up 5 bases and J gave up 6 bases; unmatched junction bases: 5. The germline CDR1 and CDR2 sequences are LNHDA and SQIVND (reference sequence). There are 14 residues in the CDR3. The CDR3 nucleotides are TGTGCCAGTAGTCGACAGGGGGACGGTCAGCCCCAGCATTTT. Encoded protein: CASSRQGDGQPQHF.

The V and J genes are TRBV29-1 and TRBJ2-7; weak D call: TRBD1 (6 bases). Germline lookup yields CDR1 SQVTM and CDR2 ANQGSEA. The CDR3 consists of 13 residues. The V end was cut by 2 bases, the J end by 2 bases, with 10 bases between. DNA for the CDR3: TGCAGCGTTGAAACAGGGCCAGCCTACGAGCAGTACTTC. This gives the protein CSVETGPAYEQYF.

V is TRBV11-2 and J is TRBJ2-1, with a tentative D call TRBD1 (6 bases). Deletions cut 3 bases from V and 12 bases from J, with 18 bases between. The CDR3 is 14 amino acids. CDR1 is SGHAT, CDR2 FQNNGV, per germline. CDR3 amino acids: CASSLAIRGGGQFF. CDR3 sequence (DNA): TGTGCCAGCAGCTTGGCAATCAGGGGTGGTGGGCAGTTCTTC.

The V call is TRBV5-4, the J call TRBJ1-3, with 9 positions matching TRBD1. The CDR3 is made up of 16 amino acids. CDR1 SGHNT and CDR2 YYREEE come from the germline V gene (reference sequence). After removal of 0 bases from V and 2 bases from J, the junction contained 3 bases not matched to a gene. CDR3 amino acids: CASSLDWTGAGNTIYF. DNA of the CDR3: TGTGCCAGCAGCTTGGATTGGACAGGGGCTGGAAACACCATATATTTT.

The count of this clone is one. This chain connects TRBV28 to TRBJ2-1; TRBD2 matches at 11 bases. V lost 4 bases and J lost 8; bases outside the gene matches: 7. This CDR3 is built from 15 residues. Germline lookup yields CDR1 MDHEN and CDR2 SYDVKM. The CDR3 here is CASSSTSGSNDEQFF. CDR3 nucleotides: TGTGCCAGCAGTTCCACTAGCGGGAGCAACGATGAGCAGTTCTTC. Full variable domain (outside the CDR3, taken from reference TRBV28 and TRBJ2-1): DVKVTQSSRYLVKRTGEKVFLECVQDMDHENMFWYRQDPGLGLRLIYFSYDVKMKEKGDIPEGYSVSREKKERFSLILESASTNQTSMYLCASSSTSGSNDEQFFGPGTRLTVL.

This clone was found once. The gene calls are TRBV9 and TRBJ2-7; D might be TRBD1 (6 bases). Trimming took off 0 bases at V and 7 bases at J, with 20 bases between the two ends. This CDR3 comprises 16 residues. CDR1 SGDLS and CDR2 YYNGEE come from the germline V gene. CDR3 DNA: TGTGCCAGCAGCGTAGAGGCAGGGGACCTTATGGGTGAGCAGTACTTC. It encodes CASSVEAGDLMGEQYF.

The genes are TRBV4-3 and TRBJ2-7; weak D call: TRBD1 (6 bases). Germline V gene data show CDR1 as LGHNA and CDR2 as YSLEER. V lost 1 base and J lost 2, with 12 bases in between. The CDR3 spans 15 residues. CDR3: CASSQGPGDTYEQYF. CDR3 coding DNA: TGCGCCAGCAGCCAAGGCCCAGGGGACACCTACGAGCAGTACTTC.

The V gene is TRBV4-3, the J gene TRBJ2-7; 12 bases match TRBD2. Trimming removed 4 bases from V and 3 bases from J; junction bases left unmatched: 10. The CDR3 consists of 17 residues. Looked up from germline, CDR1 is LGHNA and CDR2 is YSLEER. The CDR3 is CASSPRLLAGGNYEQYF. The CDR3 DNA reads as TGCGCCAGCAGCCCTAGACTCCTAGCGGGAGGGAACTACGAGCAGTACTTC.

CDR3 protein: CASSLGTTNYGYTF. The CDR3 region has the DNA TGTGCCAGCTCACTCGGGACAACTAACTATGGCTACACCTTC. The chain carries TRBV18 and TRBJ1-2; possible D gene TRBD1, 6 bases. The CDR3 extends over 14 amino acids. V was clipped by 4 bases and J by 0 bases, with 9 bases between them. Germline CDR1 and CDR2: KGHSH and LQKENI.

The chain couples TRBV6-1 to TRBJ2-5; possibly TRBD2 for D (6 bases). Trimming removed 0 bases from V and 4 bases from J, with 12 bases in between. This CDR3 comprises 15 residues. Germline V CDR1 and CDR2: MNHNS, SASEGT. In nucleotides, the CDR3 is TGTGCCAGCAGTGAAGCTGGAGGGGTCAGAGAGACCCAGTACTTC. Protein: CASSEAGGVRETQYF.

The chain has TRBV28 and TRBJ1-2, with TRBD1 as a possible D gene (6 bases). CDR3 length: 14 residues. The germline V and J ends were trimmed by 7 bases and 4 bases, with 16 bases remaining between them. The germline gives CDR1 MDHEN, CDR2 SYDVKM. The CDR3 nucleotides read TGTGCCAGCATAACAGGGACCGTAAGCTATGGCTACACCTTC. It translates to CASITGTVSYGYTF.

The rearrangement uses TRBV9 and TRBJ2-7, with TRBD2 identical over 9 bases. The V gene end was trimmed by 1 base and the J gene end by 7 bases; junction bases not matched to a gene: 6. The V gene's germline CDR1 is SGDLS and CDR2 YYNGEE. This CDR3 is 14 amino acids long. DNA of the CDR3: TGTGCCAGCAGCGTAAGAAGCGGGGGGCCTGAGCAGTACTTC. Translating gives CASSVRSGGPEQYF.

This chain links TRBV18 with TRBJ1-6; 10 nucleotides agree with TRBD1. The CDR3 extends over 15 amino acids. Per germline, CDR1 KGHSH and CDR2 LQKENI. The V gene end was trimmed by 2 bases and the J gene end by 6 bases; junction bases not matched to a gene: 1. The chain's CDR3 is CASSPGTGVNSPLHF. CDR3 DNA sequence: TGTGCCAGCTCACCAGGGACAGGGGTTAATTCACCCCTCCACTTT.

This clone showed up just once. This rearrangement joins TRBV28 to TRBJ2-7; D is perhaps TRBD2 (6 bases). There are 15 residues in the CDR3. Trimming shortened V by 6 bases and J by 3 bases, and 18 bases separated the two germline ends. CDR1 is MDHEN and CDR2 is SYDVKM in the germline V gene. This CDR3 reads CASRSGGALYYEQYF. The CDR3 region has the DNA TGTGCCAGCAGGTCGGGCGGGGCCCTGTACTACGAGCAGTACTTC.

The CDR3 region has the DNA TGTGCCAGCAGTGAATACGGGACAGCACTCTACGAGCAGTACTTC. Translating gives CASSEYGTALYEQYF. The chain uses TRBV6-1 and TRBJ2-7, with 7 positions matching TRBD1. Germline lookup yields CDR1 MNHNS and CDR2 SASEGT. Unmatched junction bases numbered 7, after V lost 2 bases and J lost 3 bases. This CDR3 contains 15 residues.

This clone occurred once. The genes are TRBV6-5 and TRBJ1-3, with D unresolved. Deletions cut 0 bases from V and 0 bases from J, with 9 bases between. The CDR3 extends over 16 amino acids. Germline lookup yields CDR1 MNHEY and CDR2 SVGAGI. CDR3 coding DNA: TGTGCCAGCAGTTACTCCCAAACAGACTCTGGAAACACCATATATTTT. It specifies CASSYSQTDSGNTIYF.

The chain uses TRBV19 and TRBJ1-1; D gene ambiguous. The CDR3 is 14 residues long. The V gene's germline CDR1 is LNHDA and CDR2 SQIVND (reference sequence). Trimming removed 6 bases from V and 0 bases from J, with 11 bases in between. CDR3 DNA: TGTGCCAGTAGGCCCCCCGGGGTGAACACTGAAGCTTTCTTT. This sequence encodes CASRPPGVNTEAFF.

The CDR3, as DNA: TGTGCCAGCAGCTTAGAATCGGCTAGCGGGGGATTACCCTACGAGCAGTACTTC. This sequence encodes CASSLESASGGLPYEQYF. The chain links TRBV11-2 to TRBJ2-7; 10 nucleotides line up with TRBD2. Per germline, CDR1 SGHAT and CDR2 FQNNGV. The CDR3 covers 18 residues. Germline trimming cut 0 bases from V and 2 bases from J; bases unmatched to any gene: 10.